This T cell receptor (beta chain) emerged from a study of radiotherapy plus CTLA-4 blockade in lung cancer. About the research overall: Patients showed objective responses in 15% to 20% of cases, and disease control was achieved by roughly 30%.

Profiling relied on immunoSEQ multiplex PCR, and the TCRdb table lists in-frame clones only, not all of them. This table has 80,000 to 100,000 clones, approximately 78% appearing once. Study results and limitations: Early clonal dynamics of blood T cells, together with interferon-beta, were reported as the best response predictor. Once radiotherapy plus ipilimumab had been given, TCR clones derived from tumor expanded in blood.

Enrolled patients, whose metastatic non-small-cell lung cancer was chemo-refractory, received focal radiation plus CTLA-4 blockade with ipilimumab. This clone came up once. The antigen remains undetermined. The CDR3 extends over 16 amino acids. Unmatched junction bases numbered 2, after V lost 0 bases and J lost 0 bases. Germline-derived CDR1 and CDR2 are SGHTA and FQGTGA. The rearrangement links TRBV7-3 to TRBJ2-1; 7 bases are a match to TRBD2. This clonotype was sampled from a human donor with non-small cell lung cancer who had a partial response to radiotherapy plus ipilimumab. Sequences were derived from peripheral blood, sampled from a patient treated with radiotherapy plus ipilimumab. The CDR3 region is CASSLTGGISYNEQFF. The CDR3 bases are TGTGCCAGCAGCTTAACCGGGGGGATCTCCTACAATGAGCAGTTCTTC.